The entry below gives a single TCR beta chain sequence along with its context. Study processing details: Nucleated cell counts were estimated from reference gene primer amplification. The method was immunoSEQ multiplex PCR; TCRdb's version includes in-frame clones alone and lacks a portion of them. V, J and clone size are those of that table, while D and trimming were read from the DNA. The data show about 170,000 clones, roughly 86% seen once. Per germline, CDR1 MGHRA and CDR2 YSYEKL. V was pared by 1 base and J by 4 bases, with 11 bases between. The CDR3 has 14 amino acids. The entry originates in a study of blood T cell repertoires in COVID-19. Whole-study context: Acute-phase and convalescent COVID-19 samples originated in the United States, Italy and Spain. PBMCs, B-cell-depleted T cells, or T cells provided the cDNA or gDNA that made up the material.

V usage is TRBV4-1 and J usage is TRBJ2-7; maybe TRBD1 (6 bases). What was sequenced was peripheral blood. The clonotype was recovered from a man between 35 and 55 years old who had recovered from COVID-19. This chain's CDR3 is CASSQGTQGYEQYF. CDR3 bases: TGCGCCAGCAGCCAAGGAACACAGGGTTACGAGCAGTACTTC.